These 12 T cell receptor beta chains share one sample of origin, sequenced in a study of shared clonotypes between healthy human individuals. Assay used: immunoSEQ multiplex PCR; TCRdb lists only in-frame clones, some missing. The sample has around 1.1 million clones; 75% to 80% are singletons. The sample consisted of memory CD4+ T cells from PBMCs. Subset specified: CD45RA-negative fraction. These receptors were collected from a man younger than 35 in good health. Some clones in this sample may be carry-over from other donors' samples.

The chain is built from TRBV7-3 and TRBJ2-7; 7 bases are shared with TRBD1. V was clipped by 1 base and J by 6 bases; unmatched bases: 9. The CDR3 is 15 residues long. Germline CDR1 is SGHTA and CDR2 is FQGTGA. In nucleotides, the CDR3 is TGTGCCAGCAGCTTAAATGCAGGGGGTATGTCCGAGCAGTACTTC. The encoded protein is CASSLNAGGMSEQYF. The full variable domain, completed using reference TRBV7-3 and TRBJ2-7, is GAGVSQTPSNKVTEKGKYVELRCDPISGHTALYWYRQSLGQGPEFLIYFQGTGAADDSGLPNDRFFAVRPEGSVSTLKIQRTERGDSAVYLCASSLNAGGMSEQYFGPGTRLTVT.

The rearrangement links TRBV10-3 to TRBJ2-1; 10 bases agree with TRBD2. Germline values: CDR1 ENHRY, CDR2 SYGVKD. V trimming: 10 bases; J trimming: 6 bases; junction bases outside the gene matches: 9. CDR3 length: 14 amino acids. The CDR3 loop is CASHEGLATNEQFF. The CDR3 nucleotides read TGTGCCAGTCACGAGGGACTAGCGACCAATGAGCAGTTCTTC.

This clone was seen only once. The CDR3 sequence: CASSPQGRDEQYF. The CDR3, as DNA: TGTGCCAGCAGCCCGCAGGGGAGAGACGAGCAGTACTTC. J is TRBJ2-7 and V is TRBV5-6; perhaps TRBD1 as D (6 bases). Deletions cut 4 bases from V and 5 bases from J, with 13 bases between. This CDR3 is 13 amino acids long. Germline V CDR1 and CDR2: SGHDT, YYEEEE. The variable domain in full, with the rest retrieved from reference TRBV5-6 and TRBJ2-7, is DAGVTQSPTHLIKTRGQQVTLRCSPKSGHDTVSWYQQALGQGPQFIFQYYEEEERQRGNFPDRFSGHQFPNYSSELNVNALLLGDSALYLCASSPQGRDEQYFGPGTRLTVT.

This chain joins TRBV28 and TRBJ2-7, with D perhaps matching TRBD1 (5 bases). Germline lookup yields CDR1 MDHEN and CDR2 SYDVKM. This CDR3 has 15 amino acids. V lost 2 bases to trimming and J lost 6 bases, with 17 bases between them. CDR3 loop: CASSLRSGRVGEQYF. The CDR3 bases are TGTGCCAGCAGTTTAAGGTCAGGCAGGGTGGGCGAGCAGTACTTC.

This clone was counted only a few times. This chain links TRBV5-1 with TRBJ1-1; perhaps TRBD1 as D (5 bases). V was trimmed by 6 bases and J by 1 base, leaving 10 bases between them. Germline V gene lookup returns CDR1 SGHRS and CDR2 YFSETQ. This CDR3 is built from 13 residues. The CDR3 region is CASNLGPNTEAFF. CDR3 bases: TGCGCCAGCAACCTGGGGCCGAACACTGAAGCTTTCTTT.

This chain uses TRBV27 with TRBJ2-6; D unresolved. Trimming removed 5 bases from V and 0 bases from J, with 14 bases in between. This CDR3 has 17 residues. Germline V gene lookup returns CDR1 MNHEY and CDR2 SMNVEV (reference sequence). The CDR3 DNA is TGTGCCAGCAGTACCGGAATGGCTTCCTCTGGGGCCAACGTCCTGACTTTC. It translates to CASSTGMASSGANVLTF.

The V gene is TRBV6-6, the J gene TRBJ2-2; D gene ambiguous. The CDR3 contains 14 residues. V dropped 6 bases and J dropped 1 base, with 9 bases sitting between them. Germline V gene sequence: CDR1 MNHNY, CDR2 SVGAGI (reference sequence). CDR3 loop: CASRAVRNTGELFF. CDR3 coding DNA: TGTGCCAGCAGGGCGGTCAGGAACACCGGGGAGCTGTTTTTT.

The chain recombines TRBV11-2 with TRBJ2-1; 9 bases are a match to TRBD2. Per germline, CDR1 SGHAT and CDR2 FQNNGV. After removal of 1 base from V and 5 bases from J, the junction contained 3 bases not matched to a gene. This CDR3 contains 15 residues. The CDR3 loop reads CASSLGAGGNNEQFF. The CDR3 region has the DNA TGTGCCAGCAGCTTAGGAGCGGGAGGTAACAATGAGCAGTTCTTC.

The chain links TRBV5-1 to TRBJ2-3, with 10 bases identical to TRBD1. The CDR3 runs to 16 residues. Germline CDR1 and CDR2: SGHRS and YFSETQ. V lost 0 bases to trimming and J lost 3 bases; unmatched junction nucleotides: 4. CDR3 sequence reads: CASSLEDRGRTDTQYF. The CDR3 nucleotides read TGCGCCAGCAGCTTGGAAGACAGGGGGCGAACAGATACGCAGTATTTT. The variable domain in full, with the rest retrieved from reference TRBV5-1 and TRBJ2-3, is KAGVTQTPRYLIKTRGQQVTLSCSPISGHRSVSWYQQTPGQGLQFLFEYFSETQRNKGNFPGRFSGRQFSNSRSEMNVSTLELGDSALYLCASSLEDRGRTDTQYFGPGTRLTVL.

The rearrangement uses TRBV5-4 and TRBJ2-3; weak D call: TRBD1 (6 bases). The closer fit of TRBJ1-5 to the DNA end suggests the J call may be wrong. CDR1 and CDR2 (germline): SGHNT, YYREEE (reference sequence). This CDR3 has 15 amino acids. The CDR3 DNA sequence: TGTGCCAGCAGCTTGCTGCAGGGGCTGGCAGATACGCAGCATTTT. Its translation is CASSLLQGLADTQHF.

The rearrangement links TRBV10-3 to TRBJ2-7, with D perhaps TRBD1 or TRBD2 (5 bases each). V gave up 4 bases and J gave up 0 bases, with 13 bases separating them. Germline CDR1 and CDR2: ENHRY and SYGVKD. The CDR3 covers 15 residues. The CDR3 is CAISGVGTVSYEQYF. The CDR3 nucleotides read TGTGCCATCAGTGGGGTAGGGACCGTCTCCTACGAGCAGTACTTC.

On this clone itself: This same CDR3 is encoded by further DNA sequences in the sample. The chain recombines TRBV7-9 with TRBJ2-3, with 10 bases identical to TRBD2. CDR1 and CDR2 from the germline V gene are SEHNR and FQNEAQ (reference sequence). The CDR3 has 14 amino acids. The V segment lost 5 bases and the J segment 4 bases; nucleotides outside the gene matches: 3. The CDR3 region has the DNA TGTGCCAGCAGCCCTGGACTAGCGGCAGATACGCAGTATTTT. This translates into CASSPGLAADTQYF.